The rows below give T cell receptor beta chains drawn from one sample of a study of cytomegalovirus exposure and HLA in healthy donors. TCRdb keeps only in-frame clones here, not all; method: immunoSEQ multiplex PCR. The sample has about 140,000 clones, around 80% seen once. The sample taken for sequencing was PBMCs. The receptors originated from a middle-aged woman in good health and CMV-seronegative. The CDR3 runs from the conserved cysteine through the conserved F or W. D genes are given only for firm matches. Not all rows give a size; the values are once, few, many and, for expanded clones, a class.

D gene	J gene	clone size	V gene	CDR3 DNA	CDR3 protein
NA	TRBJ1-5	NA	TRBV10-3	TGTGCCATCAGTAATAATCCGGGTCGTGATCAGCCCCAGCATTTT	CAISNNPGRDQPQHF
NA	TRBJ1-2	NA	TRBV6-6	TGTGCCAGCAACCAACGGGGGGCGAGGGCTGGCTACACCTTC	CASNQRGARAGYTF
NA	TRBJ1-1	NA	TRBV6-5	TGTGCCAGCAGTTTACAGGGAGGGGACACTGAAGCTTTCTTT	CASSLQGGDTEAFF
TRBD2	TRBJ2-1	NA	TRBV4-3	TGCGCCAGCAGCCACCAGCGGGGGCTCAATGAGCAGTTCTTC	CASSHQRGLNEQFF
TRBD2	TRBJ2-1	NA	TRBV5-1	TGCGCCAGCAGCGGGGCTAGCGGACTCTACAATGAGCAGTTCTTC	CASSGASGLYNEQFF
TRBD2	TRBJ2-2	NA	TRBV28	TGTGCCAGCAGTTTACGCGGGGGCACCGGGGAGCTGTTTTTT	CASSLRGGTGELFF
NA	TRBJ1-1	once	TRBV28	TGTGCCAGCATTGTTTTGGGCAGCCTGAACACTGAAGCTTTCTTT	CASIVLGSLNTEAFF
TRBD2	TRBJ2-5	NA	TRBV4-3	TGCGCCAGCAGCCAAGCTCTAGCGGGAGCTGGAGAGACCCAGTACTTC	CASSQALAGAGETQYF
TRBD2	TRBJ2-7	NA	TRBV18	TGTGCCAGCTCACCCCAACTAGCGGGAGGTAGCGAGCAGTACTTC	CASSPQLAGGSEQYF
NA	TRBJ1-2	NA	TRBV5-5	TGTGCCAGCAGCTTGAAGGTACAGGGAGACTATGGCTACACCTTC	CASSLKVQGDYGYTF
NA	TRBJ2-1	NA	TRBV29-1	TGCAGCGTGGCCCTCGGGACTCCCCCGCCTTACAATGAGCAGTTCTTC	CSVALGTPPPYNEQFF
NA	TRBJ1-2	NA	TRBV5-8	TGTGCCAGCAGCCATTATGCGGGCTACTATGGCTACACCTTC	CASSHYAGYYGYTF
NA	TRBJ2-7	once	TRBV6-5	TGTGCCAGCAGCCTAGGCTGGCCCAACGAGCAGTACTTC	CASSLGWPNEQYF
NA	TRBJ1-2	once	TRBV28	TGTGCCAGCAGTCCGTTTCGGGGGGACGGCGGCTACACCTTC	CASSPFRGDGGYTF
NA	TRBJ2-7	NA	TRBV7-2	TGTGCCAGCAGCTCCCCTAGCGAGCCAGACTCCGAGCAGTACTTC	CASSSPSEPDSEQYF
TRBD1	TRBJ2-6	NA	TRBV28	TGTGCCAGCAGTCCTTGGGCAGGGGGCGTTGCCCTCTCTGGGGCCAACGTCCTGACTTTC	CASSPWAGGVALSGANVLTF
NA	TRBJ2-1	NA	TRBV19	TGTGCCAGTAGTATAGTTTCGTCCCATGAGCAGTTCTTC	CASSIVSSHEQFF
NA	TRBJ2-3	NA	TRBV19	TGTGCCAGCCGACCGGGAGCTAGCACAGATACGCAGTATTTT	CASRPGASTDTQYF
NA	TRBJ1-4	NA	TRBV19	TGTGCCAGTAGTAAACAGAAAACAACTAATGAAAAACTGTTTTTT	CASSKQKTTNEKLFF
NA	TRBJ2-2	NA	TRBV13	TGTGCCAGCAGCCTACGCGGGCAGAACACCGGGGAGCTGTTTTTT	CASSLRGQNTGELFF
NA	TRBJ1-5	NA	TRBV19	TGTGCCAGTAGTCTGACCGACGGGTATCAGCCCCAGCATTTT	CASSLTDGYQPQHF
NA	TRBJ1-3	NA	TRBV28	TGTGCCAGTCTCAGGGGCTCTGGAAACACCATATATTTT	CASLRGSGNTIYF
NA	TRBJ2-5	NA	TRBV5-1	TGCGCCAGCAGCTCTACAGGTTTCCAAGAGACCCAGTACTTC	CASSSTGFQETQYF
NA	TRBJ2-1	NA	TRBV20-1	TGCAGTGCGGAGTACAATGAGCAGTTCTTC	CSAEYNEQFF
NA	TRBJ1-5	once	TRBV28	TGTGCCAGCAGTAACAGTGGAAATCAGCCCCAGCATTTT	CASSNSGNQPQHF
TRBD2	TRBJ2-3	NA	TRBV10-1	TGCGCCAGCAGTGCAGTGCCTAGCGGGAGGGATACGCAGTATTTT	CASSAVPSGRDTQYF
NA	TRBJ2-7	NA	TRBV28	TGTGCCAGCCTAGGCCCCTCTTGGGGGGACTCGGTCGACGAGCAGTACTTC	CASLGPSWGDSVDEQYF
TRBD1	TRBJ2-7	NA	TRBV6-1	TGTGCCAGCAGACCCCGTACAGGGGACTACGAGCAGTACTTC	CASRPRTGDYEQYF
TRBD1	TRBJ2-2	NA	TRBV11-3	TGTGCATACGGACAGGGGCCCTACACCGGGGAGCTGTTTTTT	CAYGQGPYTGELFF
NA	TRBJ1-4	few	TRBV4-3	TGCGCCAGCAGCCAAACCGGGAGAGTTAATGAAAAACTGTTTTTT	CASSQTGRVNEKLFF
TRBD2	TRBJ2-7	NA	TRBV9	TGTGCCAGCAGCCCGACTAGCGGGAGGCCTTCCTACGAGCAGTACTTC	CASSPTSGRPSYEQYF
TRBD1	TRBJ1-5	NA	TRBV4-3	TGCGCCAGCAGCCAAGCCTGGGGGACAGCCCCTAATCAGCCCCAGCATTTT	CASSQAWGTAPNQPQHF
NA	TRBJ1-2	once	TRBV7-8	TGTGCCAGCAGCTTAGTACATTTGACAGACCATAACTATGGCTACACCTTC	CASSLVHLTDHNYGYTF
NA	TRBJ1-2	few	TRBV4-3	TGCGCCAGCAGCCAAGATGGTACCCTAAGCTATGGCTACACCTTC	CASSQDGTLSYGYTF
TRBD1	TRBJ1-2	NA	TRBV27	TGTGCCAGCAGTGGGGCCCTAGACAGGGACTATGGCTACACCTTC	CASSGALDRDYGYTF
NA	TRBJ1-6	NA	TRBV25-1	TGTGCCAGCAGTGACAGGGCGTTTAATTCACCCCTCCACTTT	CASSDRAFNSPLHF
NA	TRBJ1-4	NA	TRBV13	TGTGCCAGCAGCTTAGGGTCGGTCAGACTCTATAATGAAAAACTGTTTTTT	CASSLGSVRLYNEKLFF
TRBD2	TRBJ2-5	NA	TRBV5-1	TGCGCCAGCAGCTCCTGGACTAGCTCCCAAGAGACCCAGTACTTC	CASSSWTSSQETQYF
TRBD2	TRBJ2-3	once	TRBV27	TGTGCCAGCAGTTCCTCTCGGACTAGCGGGAGGGGGTATGTAGATACGCAGTATTTT	CASSSSRTSGRGYVDTQYF
NA	TRBJ1-2	NA	TRBV18	TGTGCCAGCTCACCACGGACACCTTCTAACTATGGCTACACCTTC	CASSPRTPSNYGYTF
NA	TRBJ2-7	NA	TRBV27	TGTGCCAGCACCCTACCACGGGGCTACGAGCAGTACTTC	CASTLPRGYEQYF
TRBD1	TRBJ1-1	few	TRBV5-1	TGCGCCAGCAGCTTGGATCCAGGGGGGAACACTGAAGCTTTCTTT	CASSLDPGGNTEAFF
TRBD1	TRBJ1-2	NA	TRBV6-5	TGTGCCAGCAGTTACTCAACGGGACAGATTTTATATGGCTACACCTTC	CASSYSTGQILYGYTF
TRBD1	TRBJ2-1	NA	TRBV19	TGTGCCAGTAGTGTAATTACCTGGGACAGTCGGTTCTTC	CASSVITWDSRFF
TRBD1	TRBJ2-7	NA	TRBV6-5	TGTGCCAGCAGTTACCTCAGGGACAGGGCCACCTACGAGCAGTACTTC	CASSYLRDRATYEQYF
NA	TRBJ2-5	NA	TRBV29-1	TGCAGCGTTGAAGGACTAAAAGAGACCCAGTACTTC	CSVEGLKETQYF
NA	TRBJ1-5	NA	TRBV2	TGTGCCAGCACTTTGCCCAGTCAGCCCCAGCATTTT	CASTLPSQPQHF
TRBD2	TRBJ2-2	NA	TRBV19	TGTGCCAGTAGTTTGATAAGCGGGAGATCGACCGGGGAGCTGTTTTTT	CASSLISGRSTGELFF
TRBD2	TRBJ2-7	NA	TRBV4-3	TGCGCCAGCAGCCAAGGTAGCGGGAGAGTCTACGAGCAGTACTTC	CASSQGSGRVYEQYF
NA	TRBJ1-1	NA	TRBV4-1	TGCGCCAGCAGCCAAGTGCGGAACACTGAAGCTTTCTTT	CASSQVRNTEAFF
NA	TRBJ1-5	NA	TRBV6-4	TGTGCCAGCAGTGCGCAAGGGGATCAGCCCCAGCATTTT	CASSAQGDQPQHF
NA	TRBJ2-7	NA	TRBV6-5	TGTGCCAGCTCAAGAGGGGGGGGCTTGCCCTACGAGCAGTACTTC	CASSRGGGLPYEQYF
NA	TRBJ2-3	NA	TRBV11-2	TGTGCCAGCAGCCCCCCCAGCGGGAGCACAGATACGCAGTATTTT	CASSPPSGSTDTQYF
TRBD2	TRBJ2-1	NA	TRBV9	TGTGCCAGCAGCGCGGGACTAGCGGGTAACAATGAGCAGTTCTTC	CASSAGLAGNNEQFF